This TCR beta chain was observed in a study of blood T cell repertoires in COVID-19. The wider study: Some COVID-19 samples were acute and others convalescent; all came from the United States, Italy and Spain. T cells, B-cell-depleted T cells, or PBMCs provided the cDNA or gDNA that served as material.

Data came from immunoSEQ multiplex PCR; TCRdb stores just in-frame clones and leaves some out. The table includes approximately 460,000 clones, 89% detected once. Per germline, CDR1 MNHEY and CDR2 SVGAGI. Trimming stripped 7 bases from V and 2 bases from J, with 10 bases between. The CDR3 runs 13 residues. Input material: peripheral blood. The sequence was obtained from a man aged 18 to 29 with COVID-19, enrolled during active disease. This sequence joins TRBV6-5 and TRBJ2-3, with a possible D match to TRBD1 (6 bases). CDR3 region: CASKRTATDTQYF. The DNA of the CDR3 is TGTGCCAGCAAAAGGACAGCCACAGATACGCAGTATTTT.